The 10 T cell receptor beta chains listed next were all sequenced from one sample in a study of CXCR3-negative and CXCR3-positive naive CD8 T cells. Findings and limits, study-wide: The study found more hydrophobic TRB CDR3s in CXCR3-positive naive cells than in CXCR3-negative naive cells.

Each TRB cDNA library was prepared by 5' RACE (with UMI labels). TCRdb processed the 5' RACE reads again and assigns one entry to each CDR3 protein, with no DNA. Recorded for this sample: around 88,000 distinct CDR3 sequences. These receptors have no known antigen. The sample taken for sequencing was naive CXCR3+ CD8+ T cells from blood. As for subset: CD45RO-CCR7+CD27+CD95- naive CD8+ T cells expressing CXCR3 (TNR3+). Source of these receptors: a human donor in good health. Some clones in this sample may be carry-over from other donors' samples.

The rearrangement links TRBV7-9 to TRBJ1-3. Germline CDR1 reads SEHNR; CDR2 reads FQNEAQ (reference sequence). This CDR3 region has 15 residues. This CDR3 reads CASSLVGSSGNTIYF.

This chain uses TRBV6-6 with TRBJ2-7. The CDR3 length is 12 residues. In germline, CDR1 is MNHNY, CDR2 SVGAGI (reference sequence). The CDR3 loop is CASGFLSYEQYF.

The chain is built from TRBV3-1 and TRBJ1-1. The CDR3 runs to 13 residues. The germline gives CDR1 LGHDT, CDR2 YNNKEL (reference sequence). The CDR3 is CASSPRTNGVAFF.

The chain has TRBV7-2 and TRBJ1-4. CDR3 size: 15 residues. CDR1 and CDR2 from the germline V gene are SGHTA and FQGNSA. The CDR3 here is CASSPNSLEFEKLFF.

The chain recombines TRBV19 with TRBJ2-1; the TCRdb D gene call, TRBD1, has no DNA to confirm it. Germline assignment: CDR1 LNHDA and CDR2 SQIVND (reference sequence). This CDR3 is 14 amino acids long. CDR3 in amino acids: CASSIRGTRNEQFF.

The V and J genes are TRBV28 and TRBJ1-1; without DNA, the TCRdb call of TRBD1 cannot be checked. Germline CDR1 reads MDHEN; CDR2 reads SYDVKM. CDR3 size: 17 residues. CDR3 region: CASSLVRDRGRNTEAFF.

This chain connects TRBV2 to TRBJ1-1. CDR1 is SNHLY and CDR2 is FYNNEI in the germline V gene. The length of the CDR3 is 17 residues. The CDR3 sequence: CASSLKEDGDMNTEAFF. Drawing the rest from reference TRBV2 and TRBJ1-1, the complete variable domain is EPEVTQTPSHQVTQMGQEVILRCVPISNHLYFYWYRQILGQKVEFLVSFYNNEISEKSEIFDDQFSVERPDGSNFTLKIRSTKLEDSAMYFCASSLKEDGDMNTEAFFGQGTRLTVV.

The CDR3 reads CASSQLSGSSYEQYF. The chain combines TRBV4-1 with TRBJ2-7. CDR3 length equals 15 residues. Germline CDR1 and CDR2: MGHRA and YSYEKL.

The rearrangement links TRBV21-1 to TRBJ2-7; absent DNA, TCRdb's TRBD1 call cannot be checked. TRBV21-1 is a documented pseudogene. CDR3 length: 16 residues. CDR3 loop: CASSGTGFEFSYEQYF.

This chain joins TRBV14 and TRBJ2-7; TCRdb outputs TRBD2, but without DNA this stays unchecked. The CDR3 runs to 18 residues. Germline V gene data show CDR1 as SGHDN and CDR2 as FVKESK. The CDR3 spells CASSPREGLAGITYEQYF.